The 10 T cell receptor beta chains presented below share a single source sample, sequenced in a study of identical twins. TCRdb reprocessed the 5' RACE reads via MiXCR and lists one record per CDR3 protein. The sample comprises 600,000 to 800,000 distinct CDR3 sequences, 21% of which are singletons, and 4% to 5.5% rests with the top ten. These records were also assigned to another study, of T cells expressing NK-cell markers.

The material sequenced was PBMCs. The source is a woman between 18 and 29 years old in good health.

The chain joins TRBV11-2 to TRBJ2-5; perhaps TRBD2 as D (6 bases). V was trimmed by 5 bases and J by 4 bases, leaving 17 bases between them. CDR3 length: 15 residues. Germline CDR1 SGHAT, CDR2 FQNNGV. The CDR3 nucleotides are TGTGCCAGCAGCCCCTTCGGCGGGGATCCAGAGACCCAGTACTTC. Translated: CASSPFGGDPETQYF.

Only one count was recorded for this clonotype. The genes are TRBV5-1 and TRBJ1-2; D uncertain. The CDR3 has 14 amino acids. With 3 bases removed from V and 4 bases from J, the gap between germline ends came to 13 bases. The germline V gene has CDR1 SGHRS and CDR2 YFSETQ. CDR3 region: CASSSHGMAYGYTF. The CDR3 coding sequence is TGCGCCAGCAGCTCACACGGGATGGCCTATGGCTACACCTTC.

The chain is built from TRBV20-1 and TRBJ2-4; possible D gene TRBD2, 5 bases. Looked up from germline, CDR1 is DFQATT and CDR2 is SNEGSKA (reference sequence). The V gene lost 3 bases and the J gene lost 1 base, with 7 bases spanning the gap. The CDR3 spans 13 residues. The CDR3 DNA follows: TGCAGTGCTAGCCCGGGGGCCAAAAACATTCAGTACTTC. Residues: CSASPGAKNIQYF.

This clonotype was recorded a few times. The chain is built from TRBV21-1 and TRBJ2-4. TRBV21-1 has pseudogene status. The CDR3 runs 12 residues. CDR3 in DNA: TGTGCCAGCAGCAACAGCGAAAACATTCAGTACTTC. Amino acid sequence: CASSNSENIQYF.

There are many counts of this clonotype. The V and J genes are TRBV5-1 and TRBJ2-7, with D perhaps being TRBD1 or TRBD2 (5 bases each). CDR3 length: 14 amino acids. V was trimmed by 6 bases and J by 6 bases, leaving 19 bases between them. Germline CDR1 is SGHRS and CDR2 is YFSETQ. CDR3 coding DNA: TGCGCCAGCACCCCAAACCGGGGCCCATCCGAGCAGTACTTC. Its protein product is CASTPNRGPSEQYF.

A few counts support this clonotype. At one end the junction does not follow the germline gene, possibly because of a read error. The chain employs TRBV5-1 and TRBJ2-7, with 7 bases identical to TRBD2. The CDR3 spans 16 residues. Germline CDR1 is SGHRS and CDR2 is YFSETQ. CDR3 sequence: CASSLALGGSGYEQYF. For the CDR3, the DNA is TGCGCCAGCAGCTTGGCCTTGGGAGGGTCGGGCTACGAACAGTACTTC.

The chain carries TRBV7-2 and TRBJ1-2; the D is unclear. The CDR3 runs 15 residues. Trimming shortened V by 1 base and J by 9 bases, and 18 bases separated the two germline ends. Germline loops: CDR1 SGHTA, CDR2 FQGNSA. As DNA, the CDR3 is TGTGCCAGCAGCTTAGAGGTTTCGGCGGTACGGAGCTACACCTTC. It specifies CASSLEVSAVRSYTF.

The chain uses TRBV6-5 and TRBJ2-7, with TRBD1 identical over 9 bases. The CDR3 consists of 16 residues. V lost 2 bases to trimming and J lost 2 bases; unmatched junction nucleotides: 7. CDR1 MNHEY and CDR2 SVGAGI come from the germline V gene. CDR3: CASSYKTGGQTYEQYF. The CDR3 bases are TGTGCCAGCAGTTACAAGACAGGGGGTCAAACCTACGAGCAGTACTTC.

Only a few counts were recorded for this clonotype. The chain couples TRBV20-1 to TRBJ1-4, with TRBD1 as a possible D gene (6 bases). Trimming shortened V by 6 bases and J by 8 bases, and 10 bases separated the two germline ends. The CDR3 consists of 11 residues. In germline, CDR1 is DFQATT, CDR2 SNEGSKA (reference sequence). CDR3 bases: TGCAGTGCCAACGGGGGCGAAAAACTGTTTTTT. Amino acid sequence: CSANGGEKLFF.

The CDR3 sequence: CATSDSDYNEQFF. CDR3 DNA: TGTGCCACCAGTGACTCGGACTACAATGAGCAGTTCTTC. The chain has TRBV24-1 and TRBJ2-1; no definite D call. This CDR3 has 13 amino acids. Germline CDR1 and CDR2: KGHDR and SFDVKD. V gave up 4 bases and J gave up 3 bases, with 6 bases separating them.